This T cell receptor (beta chain) came from a study of OX40 agonist ivuxolimab in advanced cancers. For the study at large: Patients were dosed with the agonistic anti-OX40 (CD134) antibody ivuxolimab. Patients were dosed intravenously with ivuxolimab at 0.01 to 10 mg/kg every 2 weeks. Points from the study as a whole: There were, on average, more expanded clones in CD8+ T cells than in CD4+.

The data were produced by immunoSEQ multiplex PCR, yet TCRdb's version contains in-frame clones alone and is incomplete. The sample holds about 67,000 clones, roughly 84% seen once. The germline V gene encodes CDR1 SEHNR and CDR2 FQNEAQ (reference sequence). The CDR3 totals 14 residues. Between the trimmed V and J ends, which lost 4 bases and 4 bases, there was a span of 13 bases. Patients had blood sampled at baseline and again on cycle 4 day 1 and cycle 7 day 1. With respect to this clone: The antigen remains unidentified.

The source was CD4+ or CD8+ T cells sorted from blood, collected in a trial of the OX40 agonist ivuxolimab. V gene TRBV7-9 combines with J gene TRBJ1-1; possible D gene TRBD1, 6 bases. The sequence came from an adult with an advanced solid tumor such as melanoma, head and neck, liver or kidney cancer. The CDR3 spells CASSWYTGSTEAFF. DNA for the CDR3: TGTGCCAGCAGCTGGTACACAGGGAGCACTGAAGCTTTCTTT.